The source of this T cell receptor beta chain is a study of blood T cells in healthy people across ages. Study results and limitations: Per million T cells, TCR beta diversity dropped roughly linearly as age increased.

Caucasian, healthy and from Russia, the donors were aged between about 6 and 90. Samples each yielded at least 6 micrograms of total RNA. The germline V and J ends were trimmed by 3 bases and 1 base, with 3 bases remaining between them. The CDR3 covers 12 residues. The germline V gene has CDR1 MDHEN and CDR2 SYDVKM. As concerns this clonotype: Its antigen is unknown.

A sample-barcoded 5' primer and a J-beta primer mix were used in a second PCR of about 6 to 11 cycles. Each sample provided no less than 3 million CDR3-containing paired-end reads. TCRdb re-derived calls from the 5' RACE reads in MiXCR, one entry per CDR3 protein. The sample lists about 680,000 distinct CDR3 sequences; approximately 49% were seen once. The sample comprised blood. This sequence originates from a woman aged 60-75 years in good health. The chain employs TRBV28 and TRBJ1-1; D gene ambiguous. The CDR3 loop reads CASSFWNTEAFF. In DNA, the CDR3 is TGTGCCAGCAGTTTCTGGAACACTGAAGCTTTCTTT.